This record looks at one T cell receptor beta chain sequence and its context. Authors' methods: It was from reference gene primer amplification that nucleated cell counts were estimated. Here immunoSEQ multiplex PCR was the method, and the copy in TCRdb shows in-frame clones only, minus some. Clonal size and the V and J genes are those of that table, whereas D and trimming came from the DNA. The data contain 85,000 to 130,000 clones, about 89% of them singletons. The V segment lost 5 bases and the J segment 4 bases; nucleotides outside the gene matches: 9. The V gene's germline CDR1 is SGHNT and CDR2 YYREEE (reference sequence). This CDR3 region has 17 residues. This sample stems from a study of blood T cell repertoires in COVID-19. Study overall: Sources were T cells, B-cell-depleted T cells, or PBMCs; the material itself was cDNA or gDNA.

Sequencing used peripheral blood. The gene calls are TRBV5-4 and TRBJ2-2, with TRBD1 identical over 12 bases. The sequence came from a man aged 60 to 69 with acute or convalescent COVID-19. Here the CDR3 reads CASSPGQGAYGTGELFF. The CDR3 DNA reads TGTGCCAGCAGTCCGGGACAGGGGGCTTACGGCACCGGGGAGCTGTTTTTT.